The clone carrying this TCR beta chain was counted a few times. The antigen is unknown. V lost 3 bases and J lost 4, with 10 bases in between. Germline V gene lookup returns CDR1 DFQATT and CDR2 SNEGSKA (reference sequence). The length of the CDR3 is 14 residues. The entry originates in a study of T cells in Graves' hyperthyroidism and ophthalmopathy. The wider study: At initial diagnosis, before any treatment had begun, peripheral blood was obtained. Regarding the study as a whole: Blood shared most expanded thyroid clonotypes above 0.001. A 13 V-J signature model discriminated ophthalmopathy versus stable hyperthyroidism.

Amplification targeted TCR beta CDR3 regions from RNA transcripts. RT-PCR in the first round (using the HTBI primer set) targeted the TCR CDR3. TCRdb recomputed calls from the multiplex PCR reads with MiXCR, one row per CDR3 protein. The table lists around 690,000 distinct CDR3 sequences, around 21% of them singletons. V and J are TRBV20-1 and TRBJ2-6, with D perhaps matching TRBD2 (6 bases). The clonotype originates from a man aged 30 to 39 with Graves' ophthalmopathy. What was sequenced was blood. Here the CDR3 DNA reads TGCAGTGCTAGTGGGGGGAGGGGGGCCAACGTCCTGACTTTC. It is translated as CSASGGRGANVLTF.